This T cell receptor beta chain was sequenced for a study of blood T cell repertoires in COVID-19. About the research overall: The United States, Italy and Spain were the sources of the acute and convalescent COVID-19 samples.

Methods used by the authors: Reference gene primers were amplified, and this amplification served to estimate nucleated cell counts. Method: immunoSEQ multiplex PCR; TCRdb's copy keeps in-frame clones and lacks some. V, J and clone size were drawn from that table, and D and trimming were deduced from the DNA. The sample holds some 210,000 clones; 88% are singletons and the top ten take 5% to 7.5%. Germline V gives CDR1 SGHTA, CDR2 FQGTGA. With 2 bases removed from V and 1 base from J, the gap between germline ends came to 17 bases. CDR3 length: 17 amino acids. The TCR originated in a woman aged 35 to 49 who had recovered from COVID-19. The rearrangement uses TRBV7-3 and TRBJ2-5; weak D call: TRBD2 (7 bases). Sequencing used peripheral blood. DNA for the CDR3: TGTGCCAGCAGCTTAGGGCCAGTGGGAGGGGGCCAAGAGACCCAGTACTTC. It codes for CASSLGPVGGGQETQYF.